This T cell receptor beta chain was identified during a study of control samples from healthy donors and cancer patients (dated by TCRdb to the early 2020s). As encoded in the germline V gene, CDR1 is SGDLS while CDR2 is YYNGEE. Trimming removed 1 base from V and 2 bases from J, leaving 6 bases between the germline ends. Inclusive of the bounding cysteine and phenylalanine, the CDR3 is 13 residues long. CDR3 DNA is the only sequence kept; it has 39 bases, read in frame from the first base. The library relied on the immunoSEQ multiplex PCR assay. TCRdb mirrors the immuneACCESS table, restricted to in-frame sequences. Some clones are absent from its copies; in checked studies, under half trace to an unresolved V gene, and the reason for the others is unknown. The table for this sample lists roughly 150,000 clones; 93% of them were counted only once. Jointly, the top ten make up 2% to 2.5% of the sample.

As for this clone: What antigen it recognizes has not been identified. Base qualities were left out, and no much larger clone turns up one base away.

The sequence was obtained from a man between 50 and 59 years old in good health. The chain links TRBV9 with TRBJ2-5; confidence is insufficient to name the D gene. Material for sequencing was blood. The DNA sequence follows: TGTGCCAGCAGCGTATTGGGGCAAGAGACCCAGTACTTC. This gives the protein CASSVLGQETQYF.